This TCR beta chain originates from a study of blood T cell repertoires in COVID-19. Authors' processing steps: From reference gene primer amplification, estimates of nucleated cell counts were derived. Only in-frame clones appear in the TCRdb table, and some are missing; sequencing was by immunoSEQ multiplex PCR. V, J and clone size are taken as reported in that table, and D and trimming were inferred from the DNA itself. The sample contains some 150,000 clones, about 86% of which appear only once. Germline V gives CDR1 SGHRS, CDR2 YFSETQ. The CDR3 covers 16 residues. The V end lost 0 bases, the J end lost 2 bases, and 13 bases lay between the germline ends.

The chain links TRBV5-1 to TRBJ2-3, with a tentative D call TRBD2 (5 bases). The sequencing input was peripheral blood. The source is a woman aged 60-75 years with acute or convalescent COVID-19. This chain's CDR3 is CASSLGAGVPTDTQYF. The CDR3 nucleotides read TGCGCCAGCAGCTTGGGGGCCGGGGTCCCCACAGATACGCAGTATTTT.